This T cell receptor beta chain was sequenced during a study of blood T cell repertoires in COVID-19. The repertoire was sequenced with immunoSEQ multiplex PCR; TCRdb's copy has only in-frame clones and lacks some. This table has about 220,000 clones, roughly 88% appearing once. Germline CDR1 is MRHNA and CDR2 is SNTAGT. V lost 5 bases to trimming and J lost 3 bases, with 14 bases between them. The CDR3 sequence is 15 residues long. The sample was peripheral blood. The receptor comes from a man aged 40-49 years who had recovered from COVID-19. The chain is built from TRBV6-4 and TRBJ2-1, with a tentative D call TRBD2 (6 bases). Here the CDR3 reads CASSSQGGNYNEQFF. Here the CDR3 DNA reads TGTGCCAGCAGTTCTCAGGGCGGGAACTACAATGAGCAGTTCTTC.